This T cell receptor (beta chain) was sequenced during a study of early stage breast cancer tumors. Regarding the study as a whole: Compared with adjacent normal breast, tumors showed around 2.5-fold denser, more clonal T cells.

Only in-frame clones appear in the TCRdb table, and some are missing; sequencing was by immunoSEQ multiplex PCR. The sample holds more than 65,000 clones; approximately 84% are singletons and the top ten take approximately 4.8%. V was trimmed by 0 bases and J by 0 bases, leaving 11 bases between them. Germline V gene sequence: CDR1 GTSNPN, CDR2 SVGIG (reference sequence). The CDR3 is 16 amino acids. As concerns this clone: The antigen is unknown.

This receptor was identified in a person aged 35 to 50 with breast cancer. Sequencing used blood. The chain carries TRBV30 and TRBJ1-4; D uncertain. CDR3 in amino acids: CAWSVSGVATNEKLFF. CDR3 bases: TGTGCCTGGAGTGTCTCTGGCGTAGCAACTAATGAAAAACTGTTTTTT.